This is a list of T cell receptor beta chains from one sample in a study of T-cell reconstitution after alpha-beta-depleted transplantation in children. TCRdb reprocessed the PCR reads via MiXCR and lists one record per CDR3 protein. The data show a few hundred thousand distinct CDR3 sequences, approximately 42% seen once. Sequences were derived from PBMCs, sampled before TCRalphabeta/CD19-depleted stem cell transplant. These receptors all come from a girl aged 2-10 years with aplastic anemia, due to receive a stem cell transplant. Both conserved end residues are part of each CDR3. The D gene is left open where the match is weak. For some rows the clone size is stated as once, few or many, or as a class when expanded; others skip it.

>TRBD2|few|TRBJ2-1|TRBV6-2/TRBV6-3
TGTGCCAGCAGAAGGACTAGCGGGACTTATGAGCAGTTCTTC
CASRRTSGTYEQFF
>TRBD1|many|TRBJ1-2|TRBV12-3/TRBV12-4
TGTGCCAGCAGCATCGGACAGGGTTATGGCTACACCTTC
CASSIGQGYGYTF
>NA|few|TRBJ1-1|TRBV20-1
TGCAGTGCTAGAAGCTGGATGAACACTGAAGCTTTCTTT
CSARSWMNTEAFF
>TRBD2|NA|TRBJ2-5|TRBV7-9
TGTGCCAGCAGCCCCGGGACTAGCTCGCGGGAGACCCAGTACTTC
CASSPGTSSRETQYF
>NA|NA|TRBJ2-5|TRBV6-5
TGTGCCAGCAGTCGGGACCAAGAGACCCAGTACTTC
CASSRDQETQYF
>NA|NA|TRBJ2-1|TRBV5-1
TGCGCCAGCAGCTCGACCCTGGACGGGGCCTCCTACAATGAGCAGTTCTTC
CASSSTLDGASYNEQFF
>NA|NA|TRBJ1-6|TRBV30
TGTGCCTGGAGTGAGGGGGTTGTTAATTCACCCCTCCACTTT
CAWSEGVVNSPLHF
>TRBD2|many|TRBJ2-1|TRBV20-1
TGCAGTGCCCCACCACTAGCGGGACATGAGCAGTTCTTC
CSAPPLAGHEQFF
>TRBD2|NA|TRBJ2-1|TRBV6-1
TGTGCCAGCAGTGAGACTAGCGGGAGAGGAGGGTTCTTC
CASSETSGRGGFF
>NA|NA|TRBJ2-2|TRBV7-9
TGTGCCAGCAGCTTTGGGACGGACTACACCGGGGAGCTGTTTTTT
CASSFGTDYTGELFF
>NA|few|TRBJ2-1|TRBV28
TGTGCCAGCAGTTTCTCCAGTCTAGCAGGGGATGAGCAGTTCTTC
CASSFSSLAGDEQFF
>TRBD1|many|TRBJ2-3|TRBV5-1
TGCGCCAGCAGCTTGACAGGGGGCAAGACAGATACGCAGTATTTT
CASSLTGGKTDTQYF
>NA|NA|TRBJ2-7|TRBV29-1
TGCAGCGTTGAACGGGACACCTACGAGCAGTACTTC
CSVERDTYEQYF
>NA|NA|TRBJ2-7|TRBV29-1
TGCAGCGTTCTGGGGGGTGGCTTATACGAGCAGTACTTC
CSVLGGGLYEQYF
>NA|NA|TRBJ1-1|TRBV7-8
TGTGCCAGCAGCTTAGCTGGGGCAGCAGTTGAAGCTTTCTTT
CASSLAGAAVEAFF
>NA|many|TRBJ2-3|TRBV27
TGTGCCAGCAGTTTCAGTGGAGATACGCAGTATTTT
CASSFSGDTQYF
>NA|few|TRBJ2-3|TRBV9
TGTGCCAGCAGCGTAGGGAGGGAGGGCACAGATACGCAGTATTTT
CASSVGREGTDTQYF
>TRBD2|NA|TRBJ2-5|TRBV20-1
TGCAGTCCTCTTAGCGGGGGGTACCAAGAGACCCAGTACTTC
CSPLSGGYQETQYF
>NA|many|TRBJ1-1|TRBV7-2
TGTGCCAGCAGCTTAGCTCCACGGATTGAAGCTTTCTTT
CASSLAPRIEAFF
>NA|NA|TRBJ2-7|TRBV18
TGTGCCAGCTCAGATCCGGGCCGCCCCCCACACGAGCAGTACTTC
CASSDPGRPPHEQYF
>NA|few|TRBJ1-3|TRBV18
TGTGCCAGCTCACCTGGGCTCTCTGGAAACACCATATATTTT
CASSPGLSGNTIYF
>NA|many|TRBJ2-2|TRBV11-2
TGTGCCAGCAGCTTAAATCTGAACACCGGGGAGCTGTTTTTT
CASSLNLNTGELFF
>NA|NA|TRBJ1-1|TRBV5-1
TGCGCCAGCAGCCGAACAGGGACGAGAGCTTTCTTT
CASSRTGTRAFF
>TRBD2|NA|TRBJ2-7|TRBV7-2
TGTGCCAGCAGCTTTACCCGGACTAGCGGCGGCGAGCAGTACTTC
CASSFTRTSGGEQYF